This entry is about one T cell receptor (beta chain). No antigen is known for it. Measured with immunoSEQ multiplex PCR; TCRdb has only the in-frame clones, and not every one. The data contain under 95,000 clones, 88% of them seen just once; the ten biggest clones take up less than 9%. The data were obtained in a study of T cell responses to AZD1222 COVID-19 vaccine. Findings and caveats of the study: Samples come after the peak T cell response, not at day 14. Among AZD1222 vaccinees, only 5 to 7 were seropositive at baseline. Researchers report vaccine-associated CD4 TCRs spanning spike, with dominance at 160-218 and 743-854.

This CDR3 region has 13 residues. V was clipped by 7 bases and J by 5 bases; unmatched bases: 9. Per the germline V gene, CDR1 is GTSNPN and CDR2 is SVGIG (reference sequence). The receptor comes from an adult who received the AZD1222 COVID-19 vaccine. This chain links TRBV30 with TRBJ1-2; 8 bases are a match to TRBD1. The sequencing here drew on peripheral blood, taken 28 days after the second AZD1222 dose. This CDR3 is CASRTGIQYGYTF. CDR3 nucleotide sequence: TGTGCCTCCAGGACAGGGATACAGTATGGCTACACCTTC.